The T cell receptor beta chain under discussion was sequenced for a study of blood T cell repertoires in COVID-19. Whole-study context: Italy, Spain and the United States were the sources of the convalescent and acute COVID-19 samples. T cells, B-cell-depleted T cells, or PBMCs supplied cDNA or gDNA.

Germline V CDR1 and CDR2: MNHEY, SVGAGI. V was pared by 0 bases and J by 0 bases, with 4 bases of the junction left unmatched. The CDR3 loop spans 16 amino acids. The authors' processing: Estimation of nucleated cell counts was performed using reference gene primer amplification. Sequenced by immunoSEQ multiplex PCR; TCRdb stores in-frame clones only, minus some. V and J calls and clone size are copied from that table; D and trimming were computed from the DNA. The data contain about 35,000 clones, roughly 86% of them singletons. This TCR was sampled from a man aged 80 or over with active or convalescent COVID-19. Sequenced input: peripheral blood. This chain uses TRBV6-5 with TRBJ2-7; 8 bases line up with TRBD2. The CDR3 here is CASSYSFTSGSYEQYF. CDR3 nucleotide sequence: TGTGCCAGCAGTTACTCGTTTACTAGCGGCTCCTACGAGCAGTACTTC.